A single sample gave rise to the 8 T cell receptor beta chains below, sequenced in a study of T-cell reconstitution after alpha-beta-depleted transplantation in children. TCRbeta library preparation incorporated unique molecular identifiers. TCRdb re-called the PCR reads with MiXCR, one entry per CDR3 protein. The sample includes around 360,000 distinct CDR3 sequences, 10% of them seen just once. Sequenced material: PBMCs from the stem cell graft donor, taken from the stem cell graft. The origin of the receptors is a human donor who donated a stem cell graft to a child with acute lymphoblastic leukemia.

The chain uses TRBV12-3 or TRBV12-4 and TRBJ2-7; 7 positions match TRBD2. With V trimmed by 5 bases and J by 3 bases, 4 bases remained unmatched. The CDR3 is 13 residues long. DNA of the CDR3: TGTGCCAGCAGTCCTAGCGGAGACTACGAGCAGTACTTC. As protein: CASSPSGDYEQYF.

This clonotype was seen a few times. The rearrangement joins TRBV28 to TRBJ2-7; D is possibly TRBD2 (5 bases). The CDR3 consists of 13 residues. Germline CDR1 is MDHEN and CDR2 is SYDVKM. The germline V and J ends were trimmed by 5 bases and 6 bases, with 14 bases remaining between them. The CDR3 coding sequence is TGTGCCAGCAGTCCGCCCCTTGAGGGCGAGCAGTACTTC. It codes for CASSPPLEGEQYF.

The CDR3 DNA sequence: TGTGCCAGCATAGGAGATACCGGGGAGCTGTTTTTT. It yields the protein CASIGDTGELFF. This rearrangement joins TRBV6-4 to TRBJ2-2; unclear D gene. The CDR3 totals 12 residues. The germline V gene has CDR1 MRHNA and CDR2 SNTAGT. The germline V and J ends were trimmed by 7 bases and 5 bases, with 8 bases remaining between them.

V and J are TRBV5-1 and TRBJ2-1; TRBD1 matches at 10 bases. Germline lookup yields CDR1 SGHRS and CDR2 YFSETQ. This CDR3 has 17 residues. Trimming took 5 bases from V and 0 from J; bases not matched to a gene: 8. CDR3 coding DNA: TGCGCCAGCAGTCCAGACAGGGGGCTTCGCTCCTACAATGAGCAGTTCTTC. Its protein product is CASSPDRGLRSYNEQFF.

This clonotype occurred many times. This chain joins TRBV5-1 and TRBJ2-2; 9 bases map to TRBD1. Per germline, CDR1 SGHRS and CDR2 YFSETQ. This CDR3 contains 15 residues. The J segment lost 2 bases and the V segment lost 5 bases, leaving 4 bases of the junction unmatched. The CDR3 loop reads CASRSGQGNTGELFF. CDR3 sequence (DNA): TGCGCCAGCAGGTCGGGACAGGGAAACACCGGGGAGCTGTTTTTT.

In DNA form, the CDR3 reads TGTGCCAGCAGTCTCTTAACAGACAGGGACACTGAAGCTTTCTTT. Protein: CASSLLTDRDTEAFF. This chain uses TRBV28 with TRBJ1-1, with TRBD1 matching over 7 bases. Germline CDR1 is MDHEN and CDR2 is SYDVKM. The CDR3 has 15 amino acids. V lost 5 bases to trimming and J lost 3 bases; unmatched junction nucleotides: 9.

At least ten counts were recorded for this clonotype. The V gene is TRBV9, the J gene TRBJ1-5; a weak D match, TRBD1 (5 bases). Trimming pared 1 base from V and 6 bases from J, leaving 17 bases between. This CDR3 region has 16 residues. In germline, CDR1 is SGDLS, CDR2 YYNGEE. In DNA form, the CDR3 reads TGTGCCAGCAGCGTAATAACCCCAGGGATCTCTCAGCCCCAGCATTTT. It yields the protein CASSVITPGISQPQHF. Complete variable domain (other parts from reference TRBV9 and TRBJ1-5): DSGVTQTPKHLITATGQRVTLRCSPRSGDLSVYWYQQSLDQGLQFLIQYYNGEERAKGNILERFSAQQFPDLHSELNLSSLELGDSALYFCASSVITPGISQPQHFGDGTRLSIL.

The chain employs TRBV5-4 and TRBJ2-7, with TRBD1 as a possible D gene (6 bases). This CDR3 comprises 18 residues. Germline CDR1 reads SGHNT; CDR2 reads YYREEE (reference sequence). V lost 2 bases, J lost 3 bases, and 24 bases lay in between. Here the CDR3 reads CASSFRAGEFAVGYEQYF. CDR3 coding DNA: TGTGCCAGCAGCTTCAGAGCAGGGGAGTTTGCTGTGGGCTACGAGCAGTACTTC.